The 16 T cell receptor beta chains below come from one sample, sequenced in a study of shared clonotypes between healthy human individuals. The table came from immunoSEQ multiplex PCR; TCRdb's copy has only in-frame clones and leaves some out. The table includes a few hundred thousand clones, around 97% detected once. The sample comprised naive CD4+ T cells sorted from blood. This sample's subset: CD45RA+ positively selected. The receptors here all came from a woman in her 30s in good health.

Worth noting for this clone: Distinct nucleotide sequences in the sample also encode this CDR3. This sequence joins TRBV18 and TRBJ1-1; D gene uncertain. The V end was cut by 6 bases, the J end by 0 bases, with 8 bases between. This CDR3 has 13 residues. Germline V gene sequence: CDR1 KGHSH, CDR2 LQKENI. This chain's CDR3 is CASSPGMNTEAFF. DNA for the CDR3: TGTGCCAGCTCGCCAGGCATGAACACTGAAGCTTTCTTT.

The chain combines TRBV5-1 with TRBJ1-4; 8 positions match TRBD1. Unmatched junction bases numbered 3, after V lost 4 bases and J lost 4 bases. CDR3 length equals 14 residues. Germline values: CDR1 SGHRS, CDR2 YFSETQ. CDR3 region: CASSLDRVNEKLFF. The CDR3 nucleotides are TGCGCCAGCAGCCTGGACAGGGTTAATGAAAAACTGTTTTTT.

The chain employs TRBV4-2 and TRBJ1-2; no firm D call. The CDR3 has 13 residues. The ends were cut back, 0 bases at V and 5 bases at J, with 7 bases in the middle. Germline V lookup: CDR1 LGHNA, CDR2 YNFKEQ. The CDR3 protein is CASSQDSLYGYTF. The DNA for the CDR3 is TGTGCCAGCAGCCAAGATTCCCTATATGGCTACACCTTC.

The V and J genes are TRBV19 and TRBJ1-3; possibly TRBD1 for D (5 bases). The ends were cut back, 6 bases at V and 0 bases at J, with 18 bases in the middle. CDR1 LNHDA and CDR2 SQIVND come from the germline V gene (reference sequence). This CDR3 is 17 amino acids long. The DNA of the CDR3 is TGTGCCAGTAGGAGGGGCAAGGGGCCCTTCTCTGGAAACACCATATATTTT. Protein: CASRRGKGPFSGNTIYF.

The chain couples TRBV6-1 to TRBJ2-4; D gene unclear. The CDR3 extends over 15 amino acids. Germline V lookup: CDR1 MNHNS, CDR2 SASEGT. V lost 6 bases, J lost 6 bases, and 18 bases lay in between. The CDR3 sequence: CASSRDREPGNIQYF. DNA of the CDR3: TGTGCCAGCAGCAGAGATAGGGAACCGGGAAACATTCAGTACTTC.

This clone was counted a single time. V is TRBV4-1 and J is TRBJ2-1; 13 nucleotides agree with TRBD2. Germline CDR1 reads MGHRA; CDR2 reads YSYEKL. This CDR3 has 16 amino acids. Trimming removed 2 bases from V and 9 bases from J; junction bases left unmatched: 7. The CDR3 region has the DNA TGCGCCAGCAGCCAACCCACTAGCGGGAGGGCCGCTGAGCAGTTCTTC. It specifies CASSQPTSGRAAEQFF.

J is TRBJ1-1 and V is TRBV4-1, with a possible D match to TRBD1 (6 bases). The length of the CDR3 is 15 residues. The V end was cut by 5 bases, the J end by 1 base, with 14 bases between. Germline V lookup: CDR1 MGHRA, CDR2 YSYEKL. CDR3 DNA sequence: TGCGCCAGCAGCACCGGGCCACAGGGGAACACTGAAGCTTTCTTT. Its translation: CASSTGPQGNTEAFF.

The V call is TRBV27, the J call TRBJ2-2, with 7 nucleotides matching TRBD2. V lost 8 bases to trimming and J lost 4 bases; unmatched junction nucleotides: 13. The CDR3 loop spans 16 amino acids. Germline loops: CDR1 MNHEY, CDR2 SMNVEV (reference sequence). The CDR3 is CASSRTRGLPTGELFF. Written as DNA, the CDR3 is TGTGCCAGCTCGAGGACCCGGGGACTACCCACCGGGGAGCTGTTTTTT.

This rearrangement joins TRBV4-1 to TRBJ1-1; D gene uncertain. This CDR3 comprises 14 residues. Trimming removed 3 bases at V and 4 bases at J, with 12 bases between. Looked up from germline, CDR1 is MGHRA and CDR2 is YSYEKL. The DNA of the CDR3 is TGCGCCAGCAGCCAGACTTACTCAGTCACTGAAGCTTTCTTT. It translates to CASSQTYSVTEAFF.

The chain's CDR3 is CASSLLGTTNEKLFF. CDR3 in DNA: TGTGCCAGCAGTCTTCTGGGTACAACTAATGAAAAACTGTTTTTT. The chain recombines TRBV27 with TRBJ1-4; no reliable D call. V dropped 5 bases and J dropped 0 bases, with 10 bases sitting between them. The germline V gene has CDR1 MNHEY and CDR2 SMNVEV (reference sequence). CDR3 length equals 15 residues.

As for this clone: A read error may produce the germline difference seen at one junction end. The J gene is TRBJ2-1, the V gene TRBV6-1; possibly TRBD2 for D (6 bases). The germline V gene has CDR1 MNHNS and CDR2 SASEGT. The CDR3 consists of 14 residues. The CDR3, as DNA: TGTGCCAGCAGTGAACACACTAGCTACAGTGAGCAGTTCTTC. Residues: CASSEHTSYSEQFF.

This clone appeared once. The J gene is TRBJ2-1, the V gene TRBV14; tentatively, D is TRBD1 or TRBD2 (5 bases each). Deletions cut 0 bases from V and 9 bases from J, with 15 bases between. This CDR3 is 15 amino acids long. Germline CDR1 reads SGHDN; CDR2 reads FVKESK. The CDR3 region has the DNA TGTGCCAGCAGCCAAGAAGTGGACTGGGGGACTGAGCAGTTCTTC. This codes for CASSQEVDWGTEQFF.

The chain combines TRBV28 with TRBJ1-2; D not resolved. CDR1 is MDHEN and CDR2 is SYDVKM in the germline V gene. The CDR3 extends over 14 amino acids. Trimming cost V 3 bases and J 5 bases, with 13 bases left between them. The CDR3 DNA reads TGTGCCAGCAGTTTGGCGAGTACTTCGTATGGCTACACCTTC. Encoded protein: CASSLASTSYGYTF.

The V and J genes are TRBV4-2 and TRBJ2-3; 9 bases match TRBD2. The germline gives CDR1 LGHNA, CDR2 YNFKEQ. The length of the CDR3 is 18 residues. J was trimmed by 6 bases and V by 0 bases; bases with no gene match: 13. The DNA for the CDR3 is TGTGCCAGCAGCCAAGATCTAGCGCGTCTAGCGGGATCCGATACGCAGTATTTT. Amino acid sequence: CASSQDLARLAGSDTQYF.

The chain couples TRBV6-5 to TRBJ2-3; no clear D gene. Trimming took off 0 bases at V and 0 bases at J, with 10 bases between the two ends. Germline CDR1 is MNHEY and CDR2 is SVGAGI. This CDR3 has 16 amino acids. The CDR3 DNA reads TGTGCCAGCAGTTACTCCTCCGCCCCTAGCACAGATACGCAGTATTTT. Its translation is CASSYSSAPSTDTQYF.

V and J are TRBV19 and TRBJ1-3; D ambiguous. The V gene's germline CDR1 is LNHDA and CDR2 SQIVND (reference sequence). This CDR3 region has 13 residues. Between the trimmed V and J ends, which lost 6 bases and 2 bases, there was a span of 8 bases. The CDR3 is CASRKNTGNTIYF. CDR3 DNA: TGTGCCAGTAGGAAGAATACTGGAAACACCATATATTTT. Together with reference TRBV19 and TRBJ1-3, the CDR3 gives the full variable domain: DGGITQSPKYLFRKEGQNVTLSCEQNLNHDAMYWYRQDPGQGLRLIYYSQIVNDFQKGDIAEGYSVSREKKESFPLTVTSAQKNPTAFYLCASRKNTGNTIYFGEGSWLTVV.